The clone carrying this T cell receptor (beta chain) was counted between two and nine times. As processed by the authors: Estimates of nucleated cell counts were drawn from the amplification of reference gene primers. Clones were read by immunoSEQ multiplex PCR, and TCRdb kept only the in-frame ones, dropping some. V, J and clone size are those of that table, while D and trimming were read from the DNA. The sample includes about 240,000 clones, 86% of them seen just once. The sample is drawn from a study of blood T cell repertoires in COVID-19. Across the whole study: Researchers got acute and convalescent COVID-19 samples from the United States, Italy and Spain. Sample material is recorded as cDNA or gDNA derived from T cells, B-cell-depleted T cells, or PBMCs.

The ends were cut back, 4 bases at V and 2 bases at J, with 17 bases in the middle. This CDR3 has 16 residues. Germline V gene data show CDR1 as MNHEY and CDR2 as SVGAGI. This sequence joins TRBV6-5 and TRBJ1-2, with D possibly TRBD1 on 6 matching bases. The sequence was collected from a man older than 75 with acute or convalescent COVID-19. The material sequenced was peripheral blood. The CDR3 bases are TGTGCCAGCAGTTTCAAGCCCGAGGGGGGGAACTATGGCTACACCTTC. Its protein is CASSFKPEGGNYGYTF.